This T cell receptor beta chain was retrieved from a study of T-cell reconstitution after alpha-beta-depleted transplantation in children. The study's findings and limits: After transplant, high TCRbeta diversity at day 60 in some patients arose from surviving recipient T cells and thymic progenitors.

Trimming stripped 0 bases from V and 11 bases from J, with 15 bases between. The CDR3 spans 14 residues. Germline CDR1 SGHRS, CDR2 YFSETQ. TCRbeta library construction was performed incorporating unique molecular identifiers. TCRdb reprocessed the PCR reads with MiXCR, giving one entry per CDR3 protein. This table holds a few hundred thousand distinct CDR3 sequences, roughly a quarter found once. This clonotype occurred a few times. Its antigen remains unknown. The input for sequencing was PBMCs, taken before TCRalphabeta/CD19-depleted stem cell transplant. This receptor was identified in a boy younger than two with Wiskott-Aldrich syndrome, due to receive a stem cell transplant. The genes are TRBV5-1 and TRBJ1-5; D not certain. The CDR3 sequence is CASSLAGDSRTQHF. The CDR3, as DNA: TGCGCCAGCAGCTTGGCCGGCGATTCAAGGACCCAGCATTTT. Full variable domain (missing parts from reference TRBV5-1 and TRBJ1-5): KAGVTQTPRYLIKTRGQQVTLSCSPISGHRSVSWYQQTPGQGLQFLFEYFSETQRNKGNFPGRFSGRQFSNSRSEMNVSTLELGDSALYLCASSLAGDSRTQHFGDGTRLSIL.